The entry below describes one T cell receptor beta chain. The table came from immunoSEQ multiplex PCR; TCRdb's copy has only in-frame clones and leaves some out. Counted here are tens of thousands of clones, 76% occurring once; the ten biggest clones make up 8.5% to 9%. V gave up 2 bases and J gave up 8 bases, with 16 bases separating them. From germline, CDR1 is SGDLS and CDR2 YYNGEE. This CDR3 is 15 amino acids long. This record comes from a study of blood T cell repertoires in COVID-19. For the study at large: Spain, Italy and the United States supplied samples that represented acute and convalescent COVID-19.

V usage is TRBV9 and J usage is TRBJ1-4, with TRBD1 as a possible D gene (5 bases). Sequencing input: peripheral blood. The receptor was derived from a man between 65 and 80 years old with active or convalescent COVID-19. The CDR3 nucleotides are TGTGCCAGCAGCGTCGCGGGGCGGGAGTGGGAAAAACTGTTTTTT. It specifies CASSVAGREWEKLFF.